The 2 T cell receptor beta chains below were found in one sample sequenced in a study of T cells in Graves' hyperthyroidism and ophthalmopathy. Researchers amplified the TCR beta CDR3 regions from RNA transcripts. Initially, a first-round RT-PCR of the TCR CDR3 employed the HTBI primer set. TCRdb itself ran the multiplex PCR reads through MiXCR, one entry per CDR3 protein. The repertoire includes roughly 630,000 distinct CDR3 sequences, 15% to 18% of them detected once, and under 8% sits in the top ten. What was sequenced was blood. The receptor set was obtained from a woman aged 25 to 39 with Graves' hyperthyroidism.

This clonotype was counted between two and nine times. The chain combines TRBV7-9 with TRBJ2-6, with D possibly being TRBD1 or TRBD2 (5 bases each). There are 19 residues in the CDR3. Germline CDR1 and CDR2: SEHNR and FQNEAQ (reference sequence). Trimming removed 2 bases from V and 2 bases from J, with 19 bases in between. In nucleotides, the CDR3 is TGTGCCAGCAGCTTAACGATGATCGAGGGGCTAGCTGGGGCCAACGTCCTGACTTTC. Its protein is CASSLTMIEGLAGANVLTF.

This chain joins TRBV29-1 and TRBJ1-1; maybe TRBD1 (6 bases). The V gene lost 6 bases and the J gene lost 5 bases, with 16 bases spanning the gap. Per the germline V gene, CDR1 is SQVTM and CDR2 is ANQGSEA. This CDR3 spans 13 amino acids. This CDR3 is CSVRKGEVTEAFF. The DNA of the CDR3 is TGCAGCGTGCGAAAGGGGGAGGTGACTGAAGCTTTCTTT.